The 22 T cell receptor beta chains below were found in one sample sequenced in a study of CD8 T cells in Susac syndrome. A quantity of roughly 0.5 to 1 ug RNA underwent reverse transcription using random hexamers. Using its own MiXCR run on the immunoSEQ multiplex PCR reads, TCRdb lists one record per CDR3 protein. The data hold approximately 170,000 distinct CDR3 sequences, with roughly 95% observed a single time. Sequencing was done on a sample of CD4+ T cells from PBMCs. The receptors come from a human donor with multiple sclerosis.

The V call is TRBV5-1, the J call TRBJ2-7; 9 bases are shared with TRBD2. Germline assignment: CDR1 SGHRS and CDR2 YFSETQ. V lost 1 base, J lost 0 bases, and 5 bases stayed unmatched. The CDR3 sequence is 16 residues long. The CDR3 loop reads CASSLLLAGSSYEQYF. The CDR3 region has the DNA TGCGCCAGCAGCTTGTTACTAGCGGGCAGCTCCTACGAGCAGTACTTC.

The chain uses TRBV19 and TRBJ1-4, with 7 bases aligning to TRBD1. Germline V lookup: CDR1 LNHDA, CDR2 SQIVND (reference sequence). This CDR3 region has 14 residues. V lost 6 bases and J lost 10; bases outside the gene matches: 11. The CDR3, as DNA: TGTGCCAGTAGAGCTGGGACAGCCCAGGGAAAACTGTTTTTT. Residues: CASRAGTAQGKLFF. Complete variable domain (other parts from reference TRBV19 and TRBJ1-4): DGGITQSPKYLFRKEGQNVTLSCEQNLNHDAMYWYRQDPGQGLRLIYYSQIVNDFQKGDIAEGYSVSREKKESFPLTVTSAQKNPTAFYLCASRAGTAQGKLFFGSGTQLSVL.

The rearrangement links TRBV18 to TRBJ1-1, with 8 nucleotides matching TRBD1. Trimming at V came to 3 bases and at J to 4 bases, leaving 22 bases not matched to a gene. The CDR3 sequence is 20 residues long. Germline CDR1 reads KGHSH; CDR2 reads LQKENI. CDR3 coding DNA: TGTGCCAGCTCACCGTTATCATTGGGGACAGGAGGCCTCGGGGGCACTGAAGCTTTCTTT. Translating it yields CASSPLSLGTGGLGGTEAFF. The variable domain in full, completed from reference TRBV18 and TRBJ1-1, reads NAGVMQNPRHLVRRRGQEARLRCSPMKGHSHVYWYRQLPEEGLKFMVYLQKENIIDESGMPKERFSAEFPKEGPSILRIQQVVRGDSAAYFCASSPLSLGTGGLGGTEAFFGQGTRLTVV.

The V and J genes are TRBV30 and TRBJ2-3; 8 nucleotides match TRBD2. The J segment lost 4 bases and the V segment lost 4 bases, leaving 4 bases of the junction unmatched. There are 13 residues in the CDR3. The germline CDR1 and CDR2 sequences are GTSNPN and SVGIG (reference sequence). CDR3 loop: CAWTAGVSDTQYF. For the CDR3, the DNA is TGTGCCTGGACAGCGGGAGTCTCAGATACGCAGTATTTT.

The genes are TRBV12-3 or TRBV12-4 and TRBJ1-3, with D unresolved. Deletions cut 3 bases from V and 3 bases from J, with 6 bases between. The length of the CDR3 is 13 residues. The CDR3 nucleotides read TGTGCCAGCAGTTTTATGGTTGGAAACACCATATATTTT. Translating gives CASSFMVGNTIYF.

The V gene is TRBV7-2, the J gene TRBJ2-5, with 12 bases lining up with TRBD2. CDR3 length equals 13 residues. V trimming: 7 bases; J trimming: 4 bases; junction bases outside the gene matches: 1. In germline, CDR1 is SGHTA, CDR2 FQGNSA. CDR3 loop: CASKLAGGETQYF. CDR3 DNA sequence: TGTGCCAGCAAACTAGCGGGAGGAGAGACCCAGTACTTC.

The chain uses TRBV5-4 and TRBJ2-6; D call uncertain. Germline values: CDR1 SGHNT, CDR2 YYREEE (reference sequence). Deletions cut 4 bases from V and 4 bases from J, with 15 bases between. The CDR3 spans 16 residues. DNA of the CDR3: TGTGCCAGCAGCCCTCCACCAGTGGCCGGGGCCAACGTCCTGACTTTC. Residues: CASSPPPVAGANVLTF.

The genes are TRBV24-1 and TRBJ2-1; 8 bases are shared with TRBD2. CDR1 and CDR2 from the germline V gene are KGHDR and SFDVKD. CDR3 length: 13 residues. The ends lost 4 bases at V and 6 bases at J; junction bases unmatched: 1. The CDR3 sequence is CATSEAGVNEQFF. CDR3 coding DNA: TGTGCCACCAGTGAAGCGGGGGTCAATGAGCAGTTCTTC.

This chain connects TRBV19 to TRBJ2-7; D may be TRBD2 (6 bases). Germline loops: CDR1 LNHDA, CDR2 SQIVND (reference sequence). Trimming removed 7 bases at V and 1 base at J, with 11 bases between. The CDR3 contains 13 residues. CDR3 sequence: CASTLGGSYEQYF. In nucleotides, the CDR3 is TGTGCCAGTACCCTGGGGGGATCCTACGAGCAGTACTTC.

In nucleotides, the CDR3 is TGTGCCAGCAGCCCACAGGGGGCGAGCCCTGAAGCTTTCTTT. Protein product: CASSPQGASPEAFF. The rearrangement uses TRBV3-1 and TRBJ1-1; TRBD1 matches 9 bases. Per the germline V gene, CDR1 is LGHDT and CDR2 is YNNKEL (reference sequence). V gave up 4 bases and J gave up 6 bases; unmatched junction bases: 6. The CDR3 is 14 residues long. The complete variable domain, with remaining parts taken from reference TRBV3-1 and TRBJ1-1, reads DTAVSQTPKYLVTQMGNDKSIKCEQNLGHDTMYWYKQDSKKFLKIMFSYNNKELIINETVPNRFSPKSPDKAHLNLHINSLELGDSAVYFCASSPQGASPEAFFGQGTRLTVV.

This sequence joins TRBV10-1 and TRBJ2-7; perhaps TRBD1 as D (5 bases). The germline V and J ends were trimmed by 5 bases and 1 base, with 15 bases remaining between them. Germline V gene lookup returns CDR1 WNHNN and CDR2 SYGVQD (reference sequence). The CDR3 runs to 15 residues. This CDR3 is CASSPTGAFSYEQYF. CDR3 DNA: TGCGCCAGCAGTCCCACAGGAGCCTTTTCCTACGAGCAGTACTTC.

Note on this clonotype: Relative to the germline gene, one junction end is altered; a read error may explain this. This rearrangement joins TRBV20-1 to TRBJ2-3; D is ambiguous. Germline values: CDR1 DFQATT, CDR2 SNEGSKA (reference sequence). The CDR3 consists of 11 residues. The CDR3 DNA sequence: TGCAGTGCTAGATTGGCAGATACGCAGTTTTTT. This sequence encodes CSARLADTQFF.

The V gene is TRBV5-4, the J gene TRBJ2-7, with TRBD2 identical over 10 bases. Germline V lookup: CDR1 SGHNT, CDR2 YYREEE (reference sequence). The V segment lost 0 bases and the J segment 0 bases; nucleotides outside the gene matches: 3. This CDR3 contains 16 residues. The CDR3 reads CASSLGGLAASYEQYF. The CDR3 DNA is TGTGCCAGCAGCTTGGGTGGACTAGCGGCCTCCTACGAGCAGTACTTC.

The chain has TRBV5-1 and TRBJ2-3; 15 bases are shared with TRBD2. V was clipped by 0 bases and J by 5 bases; unmatched bases: 4. This CDR3 is built from 17 residues. Germline CDR1 SGHRS, CDR2 YFSETQ. The CDR3 DNA sequence: TGCGCCAGCAGCTTGGGGACTAGCGGGAGGGCCGAAGATACGCAGTATTTT. It encodes CASSLGTSGRAEDTQYF.

The CDR3 loop reads CASSHQGPGGSEKLFF. CDR3 nucleotides: TGCGCCAGCAGCCATCAAGGGCCGGGGGGGAGTGAAAAACTGTTTTTT. This chain joins TRBV5-1 and TRBJ1-4, with a weak D call TRBD1 (5 bases). Deletions cut 4 bases from V and 7 bases from J, with 20 bases between. Germline V CDR1 and CDR2: SGHRS, YFSETQ. This CDR3 contains 16 residues.

The chain combines TRBV3-1 with TRBJ2-3, with D possibly TRBD2 on 5 matching bases. From germline, CDR1 is LGHDT and CDR2 YNNKEL (reference sequence). V lost 4 bases to trimming and J lost 2 bases, with 13 bases between them. This CDR3 region has 15 residues. CDR3 sequence: CASSPLKGDTDTQYF. DNA for the CDR3: TGTGCCAGCAGCCCTTTGAAGGGAGACACAGATACGCAGTATTTT.

The rearrangement uses TRBV10-3 and TRBJ2-7, with 8 nucleotides matching TRBD1. This CDR3 spans 13 amino acids. J lost 4 bases, V lost 6 bases, and 5 bases had no gene match. Germline CDR1 ENHRY, CDR2 SYGVKD. The DNA for the CDR3 is TGTGCCATCAGCCGAGGGACAGGTTACGAGCAGTACTTC. Translating gives CAISRGTGYEQYF.

V gene TRBV3-1 combines with J gene TRBJ2-1; TRBD2 agrees at 14 bases. The CDR3 is 14 amino acids. Germline trimming cut 0 bases from V and 14 bases from J; bases unmatched to any gene: 3. Germline V CDR1 and CDR2: LGHDT, YNNKEL (reference sequence). The DNA of the CDR3 is TGTGCCAGCAGCCAAGATTTGACTAGCGGGAGGGAGTTCTTC. It encodes CASSQDLTSGREFF.

The chain couples TRBV2 to TRBJ2-1; tentative D call: TRBD2 (5 bases). This CDR3 region has 15 residues. Per germline, CDR1 SNHLY and CDR2 FYNNEI. V was cut by 4 bases and J by 6 bases, with 16 bases left in between. The DNA for the CDR3 is TGTGCCAGCAGTGGAGGGATACTAACCTCCAATGAGCAGTTCTTC. Protein: CASSGGILTSNEQFF. The complete variable domain, with remaining parts taken from reference TRBV2 and TRBJ2-1, reads EPEVTQTPSHQVTQMGQEVILRCVPISNHLYFYWYRQILGQKVEFLVSFYNNEISEKSEIFDDQFSVERPDGSNFTLKIRSTKLEDSAMYFCASSGGILTSNEQFFGPGTRLTVL.

V and J are TRBV28 and TRBJ1-5, with 8 bases lining up with TRBD1. The junction had 2 bases not matched to a gene; V was cut back by 6 bases and J by 4 bases. Germline-derived CDR1 and CDR2 are MDHEN and SYDVKM. The length of the CDR3 is 13 residues. CDR3 DNA: TGTGCCAGCAGGAGGACAGGGAATCAGCCCCAGCATTTT. This sequence encodes CASRRTGNQPQHF. Supplemented by reference TRBV28 and TRBJ1-5, the full variable domain reads DVKVTQSSRYLVKRTGEKVFLECVQDMDHENMFWYRQDPGLGLRLIYFSYDVKMKEKGDIPEGYSVSREKKERFSLILESASTNQTSMYLCASRRTGNQPQHFGDGTRLSIL.

The J gene is TRBJ2-7, the V gene TRBV27; D might be TRBD1 (5 bases). The CDR3 consists of 11 residues. The V gene's germline CDR1 is MNHEY and CDR2 SMNVEV (reference sequence). Trimming removed 5 bases at V and 6 bases at J, with 8 bases between. The CDR3 reads CASSRGSEQYF. In nucleotides, the CDR3 is TGTGCCAGCAGTAGGGGAAGCGAGCAGTACTTC.

V is TRBV6-1 and J is TRBJ1-2; D may be TRBD1 (5 bases). CDR3 length equals 13 residues. The V end lost 5 bases, the J end lost 4 bases, and 11 bases lay between the germline ends. Germline lookup yields CDR1 MNHNS and CDR2 SASEGT. In nucleotides, the CDR3 is TGTGCCAGCAGTCAGGGTATCCTCTATGGCTACACCTTC. Translating gives CASSQGILYGYTF.